These T cell receptor beta chains were read from a single sample in a study of cytomegalovirus exposure and HLA in healthy donors. Produced via immunoSEQ multiplex PCR; TCRdb's table is partial and in-frame only. The repertoire holds about 96,000 clones, around four fifths seen once, with less than 9.5% in the top ten. Sequenced material: PBMCs. The receptors derive from a man aged 50 to 60 in good health and CMV-seropositive. The CDR3 runs from the conserved cysteine through the conserved F or W.

TRBJ2-3 | TRBV18 | CASSQGYSSTDTQYF
TRBJ2-3 | TRBV7-2 | CASSPLLADTQYF
TRBJ1-2 | TRBV6-5 | CASSKGSAYGYTF
TRBJ2-3 | TRBV7-3 | CASSRTGTGDPTDTQYF
TRBJ1-2 | TRBV30 | CAWKGRGEDYGYTF
TRBJ1-4 | TRBV28 | CASSFEGKLFF
TRBJ1-5 | TRBV30 | CAWTPGDSRNQPQNF
TRBJ1-4 | TRBV5-1 | CASSPGQGAHEKLFF
TRBJ2-5 | TRBV6-1 | CASSERGKKGYQETQYF
TRBJ1-5 | TRBV19 | CASSLGTDNQPQHF
TRBJ2-5 | TRBV7-2 | CASSQIGTSGGQETQYF
TRBJ2-3 | TRBV6-1 | CATTGVLTDTQYF
TRBJ2-2 | TRBV11-2 | CASTRMLRDSNTGELFF
TRBJ2-7 | TRBV5-5 | CASSQILAYEGYEQYF
TRBJ1-3 | TRBV29-1 | CSARQGLGNTIYF
TRBJ2-3 | TRBV7-3 | CASSLMAGNTDTQYF
TRBJ1-1 | TRBV9 | CASSVTPNTEAFF
TRBJ1-1 | TRBV19 | CASIPAQGALGNTEAFF
TRBJ2-3 | TRBV14 | CASSQSLLAGGTDTQYF
TRBJ2-2 | TRBV5-6 | CATSTENTGELFF
TRBJ1-1 | TRBV5-1 | CASSVGQGRTEAFF
TRBJ1-5 | TRBV28 | CASTSGNQPQHF
TRBJ1-2 | TRBV9 | CASSAINLVDRDGYTF
TRBJ1-5 | TRBV7-8 | CASSLVSGGYQPQHF
TRBJ1-2 | TRBV19 | CASIPVGGVGGYTF
TRBJ2-5 | TRBV7-2 | CASSLVEEAGETQYF
TRBJ1-4 | TRBV4-3 | CASSQDREGDEKLFF
TRBJ2-3 | TRBV2 | CASSERGGQDTQYF
TRBJ2-7 | TRBV14 | CASSHTRFVLEQYF
TRBJ1-4 | TRBV6-1 | CASSEASDTKEKLFF
TRBJ2-5 | TRBV7-9 | CSSSLEYSETQYF
TRBJ2-5 | TRBV9 | CASSVAPRETQYF
TRBJ2-1 | TRBV4-3 | CASSQALAGNHNEQFF
TRBJ2-3 | TRBV1 | CTSSQDFRGGIDTQYF
TRBJ1-3 | TRBV19 | CASSIDGTYSGNTIYF
TRBJ2-1 | TRBV15 | CATSGRLAGLNNEQFF
TRBJ2-1 | TRBV4-3 | CASSLWAENRNEQFF
TRBJ1-2 | TRBV19 | CATRGQGGYGYTF
TRBJ1-2 | TRBV10-3 | CAIGQGFDYGYTF
TRBJ1-2 | TRBV28 | CASSTGTANYGYTF
TRBJ1-6 | TRBV18 | CASSPSRQGVNSPLHF
TRBJ1-3 | TRBV30 | CAWSVELPGNTIYF
TRBJ2-3 | TRBV19 | CASSLGQYTDTQYF
TRBJ1-1 | TRBV6-5 | CASSYSAGGFGTEAFF
TRBJ2-1 | TRBV5-1 | CASSLGPLGEQFF
TRBJ2-2 | TRBV7-9 | CATEADNTGELFF
TRBJ2-1 | TRBV27 | CASSPRGLPSYNEQFF
TRBJ1-5 | TRBV9 | CASSGGQINQPQHF
TRBJ1-1 | TRBV7-9 | CASSLVGGSNTEAFF
TRBJ1-6 | TRBV7-2 | CASSLGAAGGYNSPLHF
TRBJ1-1 | TRBV28 | CASSLLGDDEAFF
TRBJ1-2 | TRBV27 | CASSPTGFQEYGYTF
TRBJ1-3 | TRBV10-3 | CAISGRGSGNTIYF
TRBJ1-2 | TRBV7-8 | CASSLSRNYGYTF
TRBJ1-1 | TRBV4-1 | CASSHQRNRGYTEAFF
TRBJ1-2 | TRBV5-1 | CASSLRTGEGYTF
TRBJ1-1 | TRBV4-1 | CASSQGDRGTEAFF
TRBJ2-1 | TRBV4-1 | CASSLGTSSNNEQFF
TRBJ1-1 | TRBV28 | CASSPGGGYTEAFF
TRBJ2-1 | TRBV7-6 | CASSQTSGGDEQFF